The entry that follows covers one T cell receptor beta chain sequence. In this sample, this clonotype turned up many times. Its antigen is not yet known. No base quality information exists; no much larger clone differs at one position. This sample was sequenced with an Illumina HiSeq 2000. TCR beta chain libraries were generated through multiplex PCR amplification. High-throughput sequencing was used to analyze the amplified TCR beta chain products. TCRdb ran its own pipeline on the public reads, namely fastp trimming at Q25 and MiXCR clone calling, and kept in-frame beta chains. All rows with the same CDR3 protein become a single entry with the most common DNA and genes. The sample data list 83,000 or so distinct CDR3 sequences, and about 21% of these were observed just once. The ten biggest clones cover around 2.4% of the sample. The source of the sample is a study of breast tumors, draining lymph nodes, adjacent tissues listed by TCRdb under 2016. Regarding the complete study: The study compared TCR beta repertoires across tumor, adjacent nontumor tissue and axillary lymph nodes from breast cancer patients. In human breast cancer, the study set out to evaluate how tumor, surrounding tissue and draining lymph node repertoires relate to one another and whether T cells may move between these sites. What the authors observed across the whole study: The conclusion that tumor T cells originate in lymph nodes was presented as consistent with a hypothesis rather than as directly demonstrated. T-cell repertoire diversity in tumors was found to be lower than in lymph nodes but higher than in nontumor tissue, and preferential V and J gene usage was observed. Tumor and nontumor tissue repertoires were found to be significantly more similar in luminal-like than in basal-like breast cancer. The data were considered consistent with most tumor T cells being derived from the lymph node and subsequently expanding within tumor tissue.

Lymph node samples came from the axillary draining lymph nodes of breast cancer patients. The germline V gene provides CDR1 SQVTM and CDR2 ANQGSEA. Counted from cysteine to phenylalanine, this CDR3 has 14 amino acids. Only the CDR3 region is kept as DNA, spanning 42 bases read in frame from base 1. The germline ends are 24 bases apart after V is trimmed by 8 bases and J by 7 bases. The origin of this receptor is a female donor with breast cancer. Some clones in this sample may be carry-over from other donors' samples. The sample was axillary lymph node tissue. The chain is made from TRBV29-1 and TRBJ2-7; the D gene is possibly TRBD2, with 6 bases matching. The DNA is TGCAGCTCAATGGATCCGTCCGCGGGGCGGGAGCAGTACTTC. It codes for CSSMDPSAGREQYF.